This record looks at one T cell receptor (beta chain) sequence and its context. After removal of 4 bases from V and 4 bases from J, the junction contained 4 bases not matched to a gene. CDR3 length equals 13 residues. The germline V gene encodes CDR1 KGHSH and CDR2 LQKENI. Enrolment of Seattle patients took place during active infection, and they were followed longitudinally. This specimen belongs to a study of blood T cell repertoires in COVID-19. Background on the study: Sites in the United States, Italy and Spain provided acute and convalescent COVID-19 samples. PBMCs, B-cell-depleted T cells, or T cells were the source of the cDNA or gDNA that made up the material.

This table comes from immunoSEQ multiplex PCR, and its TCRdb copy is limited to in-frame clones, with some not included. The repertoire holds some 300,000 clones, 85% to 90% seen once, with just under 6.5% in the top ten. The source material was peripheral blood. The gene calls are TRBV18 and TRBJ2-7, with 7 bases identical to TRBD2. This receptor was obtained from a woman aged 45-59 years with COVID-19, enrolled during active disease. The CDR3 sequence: CASSLTSQYEQYF. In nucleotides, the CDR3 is TGTGCCAGCTCACTGACTAGCCAGTACGAGCAGTACTTC.